This passage covers 5 T cell receptor beta chains from one sample sequenced in a study of blood T cell repertoires in COVID-19. Profiling relied on immunoSEQ multiplex PCR, and the TCRdb table lists in-frame clones only, not all of them. The sample lists 140,000 or so clones, 65% to 80% occurring once. Sequenced input: peripheral blood. The source is a man aged 45-65 years with acute or convalescent COVID-19.

This clone has just a few counts. This chain joins TRBV19 and TRBJ1-5, with no clear D. CDR3 length equals 15 residues. V was shortened by 3 bases and J by 2 bases, with 11 bases between the two germline ends. CDR1 and CDR2 (germline): LNHDA, SQIVND (reference sequence). CDR3 in DNA: TGTGCCAGTAGTATTACGGGGATAGGCAATCAGCCCCAGCATTTT. Encoded protein: CASSITGIGNQPQHF.

This clone was counted only a few times. The V gene is TRBV3-1 (or the pseudogene TRBV3-2), the J gene TRBJ2-1; TRBD2 aligns across 10 bases. V lost 1 base and J lost 5; bases outside the gene matches: 14. The V gene's germline CDR1 is LGHDT and CDR2 YNNKEL (reference sequence). The CDR3 has 19 amino acids. The CDR3 here is CASSQGVTAGGPDDNEQFF. CDR3 in DNA: TGTGCCAGCAGCCAAGGGGTAACAGCGGGGGGGCCTGACGACAATGAGCAGTTCTTC.

The chain uses TRBV19 and TRBJ2-3; 8 nucleotides agree with TRBD1. Trimming removed 3 bases from V and 8 bases from J; junction bases left unmatched: 13. The CDR3 covers 16 residues. From germline, CDR1 is LNHDA and CDR2 SQIVND (reference sequence). The CDR3: CASSMRSTGASGTQYF. Here the CDR3 DNA reads TGTGCCAGTAGTATGCGGTCGACAGGGGCTTCGGGTACGCAGTATTTT. The complete variable domain, with remaining parts taken from reference TRBV19 and TRBJ2-3, reads DGGITQSPKYLFRKEGQNVTLSCEQNLNHDAMYWYRQDPGQGLRLIYYSQIVNDFQKGDIAEGYSVSREKKESFPLTVTSAQKNPTAFYLCASSMRSTGASGTQYFGPGTRLTVL.

The chain is built from TRBV14 and TRBJ2-1; 9 bases are a match to TRBD2. Per the germline V gene, CDR1 is SGHDN and CDR2 is FVKESK. Trimming at V came to 6 bases and at J to 2 bases, leaving 5 bases not matched to a gene. This CDR3 comprises 15 residues. CDR3 nucleotides: TGTGCCAGCAGTAGGATAGCGGGGGCCTACAATGAGCAGTTCTTC. Amino acids: CASSRIAGAYNEQFF.

J is TRBJ2-3 and V is TRBV24-1, with 7 bases aligning to TRBD2. The CDR3 consists of 14 residues. Losses at the gene ends were 4 bases for V and 3 bases for J; bases not matched to a gene: 3. The germline V gene encodes CDR1 KGHDR and CDR2 SFDVKD. The CDR3 spells CATSDQGGTDTQYF. CDR3 nucleotide sequence: TGTGCCACCAGTGACCAGGGAGGGACAGATACGCAGTATTTT.